This T cell receptor (beta chain) was captured in a study of vaccination and CD4 T cells after COVID-19. Sequence data for DNA of cultured CD4+ T cells were generated by the Oncomine TCR Beta short-read assay. TCRdb redid the calling of the PCR reads with MiXCR, one entry per CDR3 protein. The sample holds 8,500 to 13,000 distinct CDR3 sequences, about 41% seen once. The table lists this clonotype with a few counts. Antigen: not known. CDR3 length: 17 amino acids. In germline, CDR1 is MNHEY, CDR2 SMNVEV (reference sequence). V was trimmed by 5 bases and J by 4 bases, leaving 18 bases between them. As to treatment: approximately 10-day PBMC culture with coronavirus spike peptide pools or control peptides (ViraFEST assay).

This chain uses TRBV27 with TRBJ1-6, with unresolved D. The source is a human donor who had recovered from COVID-19. The sample was CD4+ T cells from blood, cultured in vitro, taken after SARS-CoV-2 vaccination. In DNA, the CDR3 is TGTGCCAGCAGTCCCTTCCCGGGGATGGAGTATAATTCACCCCTCCACTTT. Translation gives CASSPFPGMEYNSPLHF.